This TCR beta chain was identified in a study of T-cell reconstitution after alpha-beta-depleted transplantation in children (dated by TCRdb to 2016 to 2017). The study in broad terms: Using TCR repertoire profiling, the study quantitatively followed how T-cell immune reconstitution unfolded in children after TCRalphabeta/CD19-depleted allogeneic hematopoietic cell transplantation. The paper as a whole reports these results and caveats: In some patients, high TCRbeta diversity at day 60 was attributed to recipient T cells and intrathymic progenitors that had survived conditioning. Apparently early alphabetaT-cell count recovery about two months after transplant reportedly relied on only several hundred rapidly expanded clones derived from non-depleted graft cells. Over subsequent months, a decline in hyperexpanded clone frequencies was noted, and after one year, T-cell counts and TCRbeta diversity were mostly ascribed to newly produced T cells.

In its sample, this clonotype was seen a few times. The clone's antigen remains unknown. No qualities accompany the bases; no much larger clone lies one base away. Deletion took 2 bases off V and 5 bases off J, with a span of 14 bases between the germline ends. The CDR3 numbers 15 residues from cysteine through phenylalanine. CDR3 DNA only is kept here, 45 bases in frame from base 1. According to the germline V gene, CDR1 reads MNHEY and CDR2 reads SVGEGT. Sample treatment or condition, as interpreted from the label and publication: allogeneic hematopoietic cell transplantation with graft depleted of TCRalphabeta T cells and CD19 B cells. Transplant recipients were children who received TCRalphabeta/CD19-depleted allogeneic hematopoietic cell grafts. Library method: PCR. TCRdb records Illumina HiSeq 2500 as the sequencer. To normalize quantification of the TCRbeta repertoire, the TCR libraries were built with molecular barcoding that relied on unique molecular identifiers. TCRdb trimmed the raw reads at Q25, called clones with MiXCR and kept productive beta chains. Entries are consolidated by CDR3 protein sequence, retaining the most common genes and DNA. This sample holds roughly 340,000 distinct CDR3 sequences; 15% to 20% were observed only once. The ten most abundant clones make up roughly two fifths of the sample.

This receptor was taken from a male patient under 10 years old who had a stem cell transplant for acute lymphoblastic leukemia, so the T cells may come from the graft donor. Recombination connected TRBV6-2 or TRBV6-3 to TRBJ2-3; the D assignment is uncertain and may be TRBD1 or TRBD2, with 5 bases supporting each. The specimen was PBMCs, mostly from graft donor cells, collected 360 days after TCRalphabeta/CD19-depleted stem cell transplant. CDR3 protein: CASSYGGTGRDTQYF. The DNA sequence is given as TGTGCCAGCAGTTACGGTGGGACGGGGCGAGATACGCAGTATTTT.